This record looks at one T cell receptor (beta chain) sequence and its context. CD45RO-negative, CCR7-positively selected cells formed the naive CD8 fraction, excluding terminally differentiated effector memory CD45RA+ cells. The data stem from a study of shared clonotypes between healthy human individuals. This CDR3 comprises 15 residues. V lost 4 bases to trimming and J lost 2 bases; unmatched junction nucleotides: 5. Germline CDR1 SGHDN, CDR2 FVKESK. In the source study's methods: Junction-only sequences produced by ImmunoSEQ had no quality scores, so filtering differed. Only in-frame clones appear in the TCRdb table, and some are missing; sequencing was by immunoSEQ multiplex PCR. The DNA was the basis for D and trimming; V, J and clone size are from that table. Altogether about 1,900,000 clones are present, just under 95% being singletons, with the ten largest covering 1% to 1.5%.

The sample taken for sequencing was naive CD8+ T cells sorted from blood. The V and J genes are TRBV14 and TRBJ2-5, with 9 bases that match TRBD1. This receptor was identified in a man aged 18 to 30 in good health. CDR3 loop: CASSPLGQGQETQYF. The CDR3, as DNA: TGTGCCAGCAGCCCCCTAGGACAGGGGCAAGAGACCCAGTACTTC.